Detailed here is one T cell receptor beta chain. This specimen comes from a study of OX40 agonist ivuxolimab in advanced cancers. Study background: Subjects had a mean age of roughly 60 years, with a range of about 23 to 85; roughly 83% were male.

CDR1 and CDR2 from the germline V gene are KGHSH and LQKENI. This CDR3 contains 14 residues. Trimming left V 3 bases short and J 6 bases short, with 12 bases between. Using immunoSEQ multiplex PCR, the repertoire was profiled, and TCRdb retains in-frame clones only, with some absent. Of approximately 100,000 clones in the sample, around 88% were seen once. The sequencing here drew on CD4+ or CD8+ T cells sorted from blood, taken in a trial of the OX40 agonist ivuxolimab. The clonotype comes from an adult with an advanced solid tumor such as melanoma, head and neck, liver or kidney cancer. The chain recombines TRBV18 with TRBJ1-5; D perhaps matches TRBD1 (6 bases). The CDR3 region is CASSPSGGGQPQHF. The CDR3 nucleotides are TGTGCCAGCTCACCTTCTGGGGGCGGTCAGCCCCAGCATTTT.